Listed below are T cell receptor beta chains from one sample, sequenced in a study of blood T cells in healthy people across ages. TCRdb fed the 5' RACE reads into MiXCR, producing one record per CDR3 protein. The table records 1,500,000 or so distinct CDR3 sequences, approximately 59% of them present only once. The sample consisted of blood. All receptors derive from a man aged 18 to 30 in good health. Both conserved end residues are part of each CDR3. A D gene is named only where the DNA matches it firmly. Only part of the rows carry a size: once, few, many, or a class if the clone is expanded.

TRBD1	15	TRBV5-5	TRBJ2-7	NA	TGTGCCAGCAACTTGGAACAGGGGAATGGGTACGAGCAGTACTTC	CASNLEQGNGYEQYF
TRBD1	15	TRBV20-1	TRBJ1-5	NA	TGCAGTGCTAGGGACAGGGTTTATAGCAATCAGCCCCAGCATTTT	CSARDRVYSNQPQHF
TRBD1	14	TRBV4-1	TRBJ2-7	NA	TGCGCCAGCAGGGTGAGGACAGGGGACTACGAGCAGTACTTC	CASRVRTGDYEQYF
NA	17	TRBV3-1	TRBJ2-6	NA	TGTGCCAGCAGCCAAGAAAGGAGGTTCTCTGGGGCCAACGTCCTGACTTTC	CASSQERRFSGANVLTF
NA	11	TRBV28	TRBJ2-4	NA	TGTGCCAGCAGCCTAAATAACATTCAGTACTTC	CASSLNNIQYF
NA	15	TRBV4-1	TRBJ2-6	NA	TGCGCCAGCAGCCTCATATTCTCTGGGGCCAACGTCCTGACTTTC	CASSLIFSGANVLTF
NA	14	TRBV10-3	TRBJ2-7	NA	TGTGCCATCAGCTCCCGGGACAACTCCTACGAGCAGTACTTC	CAISSRDNSYEQYF
NA	12	TRBV29-1	TRBJ2-3	NA	TGCAGCGTTGATTTGCGGGCAGATACGCAGTATTTT	CSVDLRADTQYF
NA	16	TRBV5-1	TRBJ2-5	NA	TGCGCCAGCTCAGTCCCCCGAAGGGCAGGGGAAGAGACCCAGTACTTC	CASSVPRRAGEETQYF
NA	15	TRBV7-2	TRBJ1-2	few	TGTGCCAGCAGCTTAGGTGGGACACCAAATTATGGCTACACCTTC	CASSLGGTPNYGYTF
TRBD1	16	TRBV6-2/TRBV6-3	TRBJ2-7	few	TGTGCCAGCAGTTACCCAACAGACAGGGTCGGAGACGAGCAGTACTTC	CASSYPTDRVGDEQYF
NA	19	TRBV7-2	TRBJ2-4	NA	TGTGCCAGCAGCTTGGGTATAGCGGGACAGGGTAGGGCCAAAAACATTCAGTACTTC	CASSLGIAGQGRAKNIQYF
TRBD1	15	TRBV7-6	TRBJ1-4	NA	TGTGCCAGCAGCTTAGGACAGGGAGTTAATGAAAAACTGTTTTTT	CASSLGQGVNEKLFF
NA	15	TRBV4-1	TRBJ1-2	few	TGCGCCAGCAGCCAGTCAGGGACATCTAACTATGGCTACACCTTC	CASSQSGTSNYGYTF
NA	14	TRBV20-1	TRBJ2-5	NA	TGCAGTGCTAGTGGTCCCTATAAGAAAGAGACCCAGTACTTC	CSASGPYKKETQYF
NA	16	TRBV7-2	TRBJ2-7	NA	TGTGCCAGCAGCACCCTTGCCGGGACGGCTTACTACGAGCAGTACTTC	CASSTLAGTAYYEQYF